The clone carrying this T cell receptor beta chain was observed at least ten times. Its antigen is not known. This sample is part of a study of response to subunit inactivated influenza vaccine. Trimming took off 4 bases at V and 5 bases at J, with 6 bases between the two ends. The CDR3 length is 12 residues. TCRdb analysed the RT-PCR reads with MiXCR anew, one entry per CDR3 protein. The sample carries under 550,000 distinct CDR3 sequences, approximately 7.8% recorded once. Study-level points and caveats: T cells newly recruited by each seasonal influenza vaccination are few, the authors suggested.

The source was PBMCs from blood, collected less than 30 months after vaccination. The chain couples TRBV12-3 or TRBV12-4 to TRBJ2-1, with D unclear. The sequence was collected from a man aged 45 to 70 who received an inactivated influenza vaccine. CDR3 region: CASSSRHNEQFF. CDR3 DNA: TGTGCCAGCAGTTCAAGACACAATGAGCAGTTCTTC.